This TCR beta chain is drawn from a study of blood T cell repertoires in COVID-19. The CDR3 runs 12 residues. Trimming removed 0 bases from V and 7 bases from J, with 4 bases in between. CDR1 LGHNA and CDR2 YNFKEQ come from the germline V gene. Some clones are missing from TCRdb's copy, which holds only in-frame ones; the method was immunoSEQ multiplex PCR. The sample lists under 350,000 clones, around 88% seen once, with roughly 5% in the top ten. The chain combines TRBV4-2 with TRBJ2-1; no clear D. This TCR was sampled from a man aged 35-49 years with acute or convalescent COVID-19. The specimen sequenced was peripheral blood. CDR3 in amino acids: CASSQDRNEQFF. CDR3 in DNA: TGTGCCAGCAGCCAAGATAGAAATGAGCAGTTCTTC.